This T cell receptor beta chain originates from a study of OX40 agonist ivuxolimab in advanced cancers. Study-wide background: It was ivuxolimab, an agonistic anti-OX40 (CD134) antibody, that patients were treated with. The dose-escalation cohort was around 83% male, with a mean age of around 60 years, ranging roughly 20 to 90. Prior therapy, whether anti-PD-1, anti-PD-L1 or anti-CTLA-4, was allowed, and less than 45% had some.

This clone was counted between two and nine times. The antigen remains undetermined. Germline-derived CDR1 and CDR2 are MNHEY and SVGAGI. Trimming shortened V by 6 bases and J by 7 bases, and 15 bases separated the two germline ends. There are 13 residues in the CDR3. Profiling relied on immunoSEQ multiplex PCR, and the TCRdb table lists in-frame clones only, not all of them. The sample carries approximately 68,000 clones, around 87% recorded once. Study-wide findings and caveats: The 0.1-3.0 mg/kg partial responders had among the lowest clonal expansion.

The source was CD4+ or CD8+ T cells sorted from blood, collected in a trial of the OX40 agonist ivuxolimab. The chain uses TRBV6-5 and TRBJ1-2; D uncertain. This sequence was found in an adult with an advanced solid tumor such as melanoma, head and neck, liver or kidney cancer. The CDR3, as DNA: TGTGCCAGCAGCCCCGCAATCAGGCCTGGCTACACCTTC. Its translation is CASSPAIRPGYTF.